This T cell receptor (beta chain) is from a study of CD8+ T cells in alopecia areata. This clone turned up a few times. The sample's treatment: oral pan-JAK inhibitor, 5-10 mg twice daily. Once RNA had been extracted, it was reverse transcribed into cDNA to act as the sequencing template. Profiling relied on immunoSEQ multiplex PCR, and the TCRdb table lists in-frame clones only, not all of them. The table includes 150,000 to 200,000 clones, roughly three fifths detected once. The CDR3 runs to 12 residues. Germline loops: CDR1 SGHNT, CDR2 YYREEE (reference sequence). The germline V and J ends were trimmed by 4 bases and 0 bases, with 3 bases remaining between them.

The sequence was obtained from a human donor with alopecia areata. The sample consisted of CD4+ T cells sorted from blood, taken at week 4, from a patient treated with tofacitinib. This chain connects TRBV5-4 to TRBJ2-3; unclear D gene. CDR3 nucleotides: TGTGCCAGCAGCACTAGCACAGATACGCAGTATTTT. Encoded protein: CASSTSTDTQYF. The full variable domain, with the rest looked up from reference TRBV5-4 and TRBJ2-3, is ETGVTQSPTHLIKTRGQQVTLRCSSQSGHNTVSWYQQALGQGPQFIFQYYREEENGRGNFPPRFSGLQFPNYSSELNVNALELDDSALYLCASSTSTDTQYFGPGTRLTVL.